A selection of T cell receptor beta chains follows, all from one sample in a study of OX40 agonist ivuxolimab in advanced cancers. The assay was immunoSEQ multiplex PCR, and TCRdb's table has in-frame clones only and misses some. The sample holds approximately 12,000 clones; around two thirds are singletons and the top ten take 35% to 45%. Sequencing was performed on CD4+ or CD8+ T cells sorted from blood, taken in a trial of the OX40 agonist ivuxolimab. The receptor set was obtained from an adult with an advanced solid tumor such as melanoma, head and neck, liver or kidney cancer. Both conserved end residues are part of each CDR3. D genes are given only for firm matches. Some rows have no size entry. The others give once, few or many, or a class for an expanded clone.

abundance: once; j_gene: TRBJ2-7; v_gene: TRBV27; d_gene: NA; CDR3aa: CASSLGYTSSYEQYF; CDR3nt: TGTGCCAGCAGTTTAGGATACACGAGCTCCTACGAGCAGTACTTC
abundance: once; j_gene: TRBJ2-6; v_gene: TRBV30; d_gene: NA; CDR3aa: CAWSPGATSGANVLTF; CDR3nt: TGTGCCTGGAGTCCCGGGGCTACCTCTGGGGCCAACGTCCTGACTTTC
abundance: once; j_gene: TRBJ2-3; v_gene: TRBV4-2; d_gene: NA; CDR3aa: CASSRGGLVIPADTQYF; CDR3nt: TGTGCCAGCAGCCGCGGAGGGCTAGTAATTCCTGCAGATACGCAGTATTTT
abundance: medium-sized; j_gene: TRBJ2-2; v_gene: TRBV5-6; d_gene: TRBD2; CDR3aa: CASSSLLAENTGELFF; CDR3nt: TGTGCCAGCAGCTCCCTACTAGCGGAAAACACCGGGGAGCTGTTTTTT
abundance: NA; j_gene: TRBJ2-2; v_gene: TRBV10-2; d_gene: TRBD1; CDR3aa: CATGTGNTGELFF; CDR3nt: TGCGCCACCGGGACAGGGAACACCGGGGAGCTGTTTTTT
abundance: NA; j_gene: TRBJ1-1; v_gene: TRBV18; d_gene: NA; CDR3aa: CASSPGIGNMNTEAFF; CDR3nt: TGTGCCAGCTCACCAGGGATTGGGAACATGAACACTGAAGCTTTCTTT
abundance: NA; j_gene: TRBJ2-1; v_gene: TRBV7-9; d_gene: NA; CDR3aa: CASSTEGGYNEQFF; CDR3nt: TGTGCCAGCAGCACAGAGGGGGGCTACAATGAGCAGTTCTTC
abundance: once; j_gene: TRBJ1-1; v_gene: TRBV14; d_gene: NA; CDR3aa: CASSQEPGGTNTEAFF; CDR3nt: TGTGCCAGCAGCCAAGAACCCGGGGGAACGAACACTGAAGCTTTCTTT
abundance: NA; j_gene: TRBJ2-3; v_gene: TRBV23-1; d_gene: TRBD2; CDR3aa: CASSQETGTSGRAEGVTQYF; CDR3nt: TGCGCCAGCAGTCAAGAAACCGGGACTAGCGGGAGGGCGGAGGGGGTTACGCAGTATTTT
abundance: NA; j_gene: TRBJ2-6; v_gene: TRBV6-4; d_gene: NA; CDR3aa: CASSDGPGSSGANVLTF; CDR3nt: TGTGCCAGCAGTGATGGTCCAGGGTCCTCTGGGGCCAACGTCCTGACTTTC
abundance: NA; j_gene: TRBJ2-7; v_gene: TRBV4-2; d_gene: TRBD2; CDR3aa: CASSQTPTGTSDYEQYF; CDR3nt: TGTGCCAGCAGCCAAACCCCGACGGGGACTAGCGACTACGAGCAGTACTTC
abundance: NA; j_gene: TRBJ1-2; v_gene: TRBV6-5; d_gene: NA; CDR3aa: CASSDQGADYGYTF; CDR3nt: TGTGCCAGCAGTGATCAGGGTGCGGACTATGGCTACACCTTC
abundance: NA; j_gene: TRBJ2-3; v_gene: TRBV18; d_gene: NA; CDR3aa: CASSSSGARTDTQYF; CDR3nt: TGTGCCAGCTCATCTTCGGGCGCACGCACAGATACGCAGTATTTT
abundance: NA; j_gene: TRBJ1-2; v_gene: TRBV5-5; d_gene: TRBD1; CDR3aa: CASSPGDSSFFPGGYTF; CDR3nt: TGTGCCAGCAGCCCAGGGGACAGCTCTTTTTTCCCCGGTGGCTACACCTTC
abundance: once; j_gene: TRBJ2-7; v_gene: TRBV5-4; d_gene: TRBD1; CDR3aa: CASSPGGVSYEQYF; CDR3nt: TGTGCCAGCAGCCCAGGGGGAGTCTCCTACGAGCAGTACTTC
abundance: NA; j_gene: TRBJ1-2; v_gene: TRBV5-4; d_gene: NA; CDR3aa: CASSLGTGIYGYTF; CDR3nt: TGTGCCAGCAGCTTGGGAACGGGGATCTATGGCTACACCTTC
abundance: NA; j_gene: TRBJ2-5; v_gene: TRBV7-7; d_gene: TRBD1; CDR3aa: CASRVGQLQETQYF; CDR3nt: TGTGCCAGCAGGGTGGGACAGCTCCAAGAGACCCAGTACTTC
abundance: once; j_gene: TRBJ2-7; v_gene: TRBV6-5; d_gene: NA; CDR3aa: CASSYADSLGEQYF; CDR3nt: TGTGCCAGCAGTTACGCGGACAGTCTCGGCGAGCAGTACTTC
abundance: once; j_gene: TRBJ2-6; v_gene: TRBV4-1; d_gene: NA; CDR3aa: CASSQGPGTGANVLTF; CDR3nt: TGCGCCAGCAGCCAAGGACCGGGAACTGGGGCCAACGTCCTGACTTTC
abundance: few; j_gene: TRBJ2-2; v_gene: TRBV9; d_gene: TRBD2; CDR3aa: CASSVASGRAGELFF; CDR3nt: TGTGCCAGCAGCGTAGCTAGCGGGAGGGCCGGGGAGCTGTTTTTT
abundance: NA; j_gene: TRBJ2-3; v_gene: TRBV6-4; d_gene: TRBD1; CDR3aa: CASSVSQGADTQYF; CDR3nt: TGTGCCAGCAGTGTGTCTCAGGGGGCAGATACGCAGTATTTT
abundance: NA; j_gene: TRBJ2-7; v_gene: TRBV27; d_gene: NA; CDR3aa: CATFRFFRTYEQYF; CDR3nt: TGTGCCACCTTCAGGTTTTTCAGGACCTACGAGCAGTACTTC
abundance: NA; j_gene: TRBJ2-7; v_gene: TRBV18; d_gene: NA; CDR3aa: CASSPRDTYPYEQYF; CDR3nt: TGTGCCAGCTCACCCCGGGACACGTACCCCTACGAGCAGTACTTC
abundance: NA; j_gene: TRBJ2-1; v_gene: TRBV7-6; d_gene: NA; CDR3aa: CASSLASGSEQFF; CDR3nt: TGTGCCAGCAGCTTAGCATCGGGCAGTGAGCAGTTCTTC
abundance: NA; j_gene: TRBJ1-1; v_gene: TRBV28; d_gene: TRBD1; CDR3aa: CASSADRGNTEAFF; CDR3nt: TGTGCCAGCAGCGCCGACAGGGGAAACACTGAAGCTTTCTTT
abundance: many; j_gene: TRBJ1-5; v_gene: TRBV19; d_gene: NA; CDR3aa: CASSIALSFNQPQHF; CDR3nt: TGTGCCAGTAGTATTGCTCTGAGTTTCAATCAGCCCCAGCATTTT
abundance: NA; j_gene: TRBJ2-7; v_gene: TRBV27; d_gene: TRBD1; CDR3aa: CASSRGKNEQYF; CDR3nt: TGTGCCAGCAGCAGGGGGAAGAACGAGCAGTACTTC
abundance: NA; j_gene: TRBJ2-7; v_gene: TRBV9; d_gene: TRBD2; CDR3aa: CASSVEGRELEEQYF; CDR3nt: TGTGCCAGCAGCGTAGAGGGGCGGGAGTTGGAGGAGCAGTACTTC
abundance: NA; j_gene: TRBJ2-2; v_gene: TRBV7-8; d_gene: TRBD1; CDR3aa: CASSNPGQGVSGELFF; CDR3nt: TGTGCCAGCAGCAACCCGGGACAGGGGGTCTCCGGGGAGCTGTTTTTT
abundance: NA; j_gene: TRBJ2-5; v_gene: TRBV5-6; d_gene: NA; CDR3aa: CASSSQGRNQQETQYF; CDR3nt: TGTGCCAGCAGCTCACAGGGTCGGAACCAACAAGAGACCCAGTACTTC
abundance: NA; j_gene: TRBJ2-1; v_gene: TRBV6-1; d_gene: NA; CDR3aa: CASSEEVEGASYNEQFF; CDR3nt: TGTGCCAGCAGTGAGGAGGTTGAGGGAGCATCCTACAATGAGCAGTTCTTC
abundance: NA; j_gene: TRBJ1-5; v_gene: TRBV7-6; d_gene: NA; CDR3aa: CASSPGSGQYRTLNQPQHF; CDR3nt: TGTGCCAGCAGCCCTGGATCCGGACAGTACAGAACCCTAAATCAGCCCCAGCATTTT
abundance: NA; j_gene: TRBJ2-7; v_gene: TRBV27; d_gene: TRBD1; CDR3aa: CADTPGGQGSNEQYF; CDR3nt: TGTGCCGATACACCGGGGGGACAGGGATCTAACGAGCAGTACTTC
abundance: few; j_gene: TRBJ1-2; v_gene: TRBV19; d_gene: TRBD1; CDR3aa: CASSSGGLFYGYTF; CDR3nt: TGTGCCAGTAGTTCAGGGGGCCTCTTCTATGGCTACACCTTC
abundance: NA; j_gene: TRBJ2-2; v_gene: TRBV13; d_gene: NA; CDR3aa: CASSHRRGELFF; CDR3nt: TGTGCCAGCAGCCACAGGCGGGGGGAGCTGTTTTTT
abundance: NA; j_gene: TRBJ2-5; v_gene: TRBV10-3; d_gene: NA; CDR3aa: CAISEGRAVGAETQYF; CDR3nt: TGTGCCATCAGTGAAGGTCGGGCGGTGGGTGCGGAGACCCAGTACTTC
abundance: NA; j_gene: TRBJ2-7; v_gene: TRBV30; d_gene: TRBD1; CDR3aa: CAWSNLDRGRSYEQYF; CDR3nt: TGTGCCTGGAGTAACTTGGACAGGGGAAGGTCCTACGAGCAGTACTTC
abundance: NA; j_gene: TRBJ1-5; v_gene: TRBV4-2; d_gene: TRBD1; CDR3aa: CASSQEEFGGQLSNQPQHF; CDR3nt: TGTGCCAGCAGCCAAGAAGAATTTGGGGGACAGCTTAGCAATCAGCCCCAGCATTTT
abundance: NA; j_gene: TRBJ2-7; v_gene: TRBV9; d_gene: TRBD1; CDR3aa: CASSPGQGFYEQYF; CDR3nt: TGTGCCAGCAGTCCGGGACAGGGATTCTACGAGCAGTACTTC
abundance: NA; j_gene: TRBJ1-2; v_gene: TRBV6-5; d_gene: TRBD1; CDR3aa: CASSSPGQGNYGYTF; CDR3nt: TGTGCCAGCAGTTCTCCGGGACAGGGAAACTATGGCTACACCTTC
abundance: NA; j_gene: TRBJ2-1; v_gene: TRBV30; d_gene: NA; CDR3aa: CAWGGVTNNEQFF; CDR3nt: TGTGCCTGGGGAGGGGTGACTAACAATGAGCAGTTCTTC
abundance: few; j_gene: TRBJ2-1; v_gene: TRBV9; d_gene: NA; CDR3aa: CASSVGVPWDNEQFF; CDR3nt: TGTGCCAGCAGCGTAGGTGTACCGTGGGATAATGAGCAGTTCTTC
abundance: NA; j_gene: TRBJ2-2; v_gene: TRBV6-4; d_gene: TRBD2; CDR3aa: CASSAGTSGGTGELFF; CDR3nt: TGTGCCAGCAGTGCCGGGACTAGCGGGGGCACCGGGGAGCTGTTTTTT
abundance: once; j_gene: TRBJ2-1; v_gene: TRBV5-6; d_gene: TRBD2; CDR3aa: CASSLALAGGNEQFF; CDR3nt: TGTGCCAGCAGCTTGGCACTAGCGGGAGGGAATGAGCAGTTCTTC
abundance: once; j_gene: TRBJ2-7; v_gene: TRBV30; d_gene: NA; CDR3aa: CAWSVRYYEQYF; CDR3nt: TGTGCCTGGAGTGTACGCTACTACGAGCAGTACTTC
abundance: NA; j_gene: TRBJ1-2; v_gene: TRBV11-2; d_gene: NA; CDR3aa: CASSLEADGNYGYTF; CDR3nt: TGTGCCAGCAGCTTAGAGGCGGACGGTAACTATGGCTACACCTTC
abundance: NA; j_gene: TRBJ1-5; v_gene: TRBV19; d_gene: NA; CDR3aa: CASSAVGGEYQLQHF; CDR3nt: TGTGCCAGTAGTGCCGTGGGGGGTGAATATCAGCTCCAGCATTTT